What follows is one T cell receptor beta chain and its context. Methods used by the authors: Reference gene primer amplification in the assay estimated nucleated cell counts. Method: immunoSEQ multiplex PCR; TCRdb's copy keeps in-frame clones and lacks some. That table furnishes V, J and clone size, whereas the DNA furnished D and trimming. Of about 260,000 clones in the sample, approximately 91% were seen once. V was trimmed by 5 bases and J by 7 bases, leaving 15 bases between them. Germline-derived CDR1 and CDR2 are LNHDA and SQIVND (reference sequence). The CDR3 is 14 residues long. This sample stems from a study of blood T cell repertoires in COVID-19. Looking at the study overall: Researchers got acute and convalescent COVID-19 samples from the United States, Italy and Spain. T cells, B-cell-depleted T cells, or PBMCs supplied cDNA or gDNA.

Sequenced material: peripheral blood. This clonotype was sampled from a human donor in a cohort sampled during active COVID-19. The chain recombines TRBV19 with TRBJ2-1; tentatively, D is TRBD2 (7 bases). CDR3 coding DNA: TGTGCCAGTAGTTGGGGGGGCGCTGGGAATGAGCAGTTCTTC. It encodes CASSWGGAGNEQFF. Full variable domain (remainder filled in from reference TRBV19 and TRBJ2-1): DGGITQSPKYLFRKEGQNVTLSCEQNLNHDAMYWYRQDPGQGLRLIYYSQIVNDFQKGDIAEGYSVSREKKESFPLTVTSAQKNPTAFYLCASSWGGAGNEQFFGPGTRLTVL.